This TCR beta chain was retrieved from a study of shared clonotypes between healthy human individuals. Looking at the study overall: A couple of women and three men aged 18 to 49 served as donors. Study-wide findings and caveats: Among non-shared clonotypes, generation probabilities were lower than among those shared by all four donors. Enrolling few donors narrowed the genetic and exposure-history diversity that was represented.

Germline V gives CDR1 ENHRY, CDR2 SYGVKD. Trimming cost V 4 bases and J 0 bases, with 9 bases left between them. The CDR3 sequence is 14 residues long. As regards this clone: Its antigen is unidentified.

As handled by the study authors: From ImmunoSEQ came sequences covering only the junction and carrying no quality scores, so filtering differed. The method was immunoSEQ multiplex PCR; TCRdb's version includes in-frame clones alone and lacks a portion of them. From that table come the V and J calls and clone size; the DNA was used to work out D and trimming. The repertoire holds 1.6 million or so clones, approximately 98.5% seen once, with about 0.35% in the top ten. The sequencing input was naive CD4+ T cells sorted from blood. Regarding subset: CD45RA+ positively selected. The chain combines TRBV10-3 with TRBJ1-2; D call uncertain. The TCR was taken from a man younger than 40 in good health. CDR3 sequence: CAISAKEANYGYTF. CDR3 nucleotide sequence: TGTGCCATCAGTGCGAAGGAGGCTAACTATGGCTACACCTTC.